This entry concerns a single T cell receptor (beta chain). As yet, its antigen is unknown. This sample is drawn from a study of siplizumab effects on memory and regulatory T cells. The wider study: Paired setups tested mixed lymphocyte reactions with around 1 ug/mL siplizumab or no drug.

The authors kept the mixed lymphocyte reaction cells in coculture at 37°C for 6 days. General study findings and limits: Siplizumab brought about a significant reduction in alloreactive sequences traceable to unstimulated CD4+ memory cells.

Trimming removed 4 bases from V and 3 bases from J; junction bases left unmatched: 9. CDR1 SGHTA and CDR2 FQGTGA come from the germline V gene. The length of the CDR3 is 15 residues. Data came from immunoSEQ multiplex PCR; TCRdb stores just in-frame clones and leaves some out. The data show 6,500 to 7,500 clones, with about a third seen just once and about 16% held by the top ten. The sequencing sample was made of CFSE-low (dividing) CD8+ T cells sorted from an allogeneic mixed lymphocyte reaction. The V gene is TRBV7-3, the J gene TRBJ2-7, with TRBD1 matching over 7 bases. The source of this sequence is a human donor in good health; the cells came from an allogeneic mixed lymphocyte reaction. This CDR3 reads CASSYDGTVHYEQYF. The CDR3 DNA follows: TGTGCCAGCAGCTATGACGGGACAGTCCACTACGAGCAGTACTTC.